The sequence of this T cell receptor (beta chain) was determined in a study of blood T cell repertoires in COVID-19. About the research overall: Specimens from acute and convalescent COVID-19 originated in the United States, Italy and Spain. T cells, B-cell-depleted T cells, or PBMCs provided the cDNA or gDNA that served as material.

Followed over time, Seattle patients had been enrolled while infection was active. The protocol was immunoSEQ multiplex PCR, while the TCRdb copy is restricted to in-frame clones and leaves out a portion. The sample comprises 150,000 to 200,000 clones, more than 80% of which are singletons, and roughly 2.1% rests with the top ten. Germline-derived CDR1 and CDR2 are SGHTA and FQGNSA. The ends were cut back, 5 bases at V and 2 bases at J, with 12 bases in the middle. The CDR3 runs 14 residues. Sequencing was carried out using peripheral blood. The chain employs TRBV7-2 and TRBJ1-2, with D possibly being TRBD1 (6 bases). This TCR came from a woman aged 55-75 years with COVID-19, enrolled during active disease. CDR3 DNA sequence: TGTGCCAGCAGCAGTAACAGGGAAAACTATGGCTACACCTTC. Protein sequence: CASSSNRENYGYTF.